A selection of T cell receptor beta chains follows, all from one sample in a study of OX40 agonist ivuxolimab in advanced cancers. Produced via immunoSEQ multiplex PCR; TCRdb's table is partial and in-frame only. The sample lists roughly 100,000 clones, 70% to 90% occurring once. The starting material was CD4+ or CD8+ T cells sorted from blood, obtained in a trial of the OX40 agonist ivuxolimab. Every receptor here comes from an adult with an advanced solid tumor such as melanoma, head and neck, liver or kidney cancer. CDR3s include the opening cysteine and the closing phenylalanine or tryptophan. Fields, in order: clone size, V gene, J gene, D gene, CDR3 protein, CDR3 DNA. A D gene is named only where the DNA matches it firmly. Some rows mark clone size as missing; the rest say once, few, many or name a class of expanded clone.

abundance: NA; v_gene: TRBV10-3; j_gene: TRBJ1-3; d_gene: NA; CDR3aa: CAIGGRPGNTIYF; CDR3nt: TGTGCCATCGGGGGCAGGCCTGGAAACACCATATATTTT
abundance: NA; v_gene: TRBV2; j_gene: TRBJ1-4; d_gene: NA; CDR3aa: CASKDTNNEKLFF; CDR3nt: TGTGCCAGCAAGGACACAAATAATGAAAAACTGTTTTTT
abundance: NA; v_gene: TRBV28; j_gene: TRBJ1-1; d_gene: NA; CDR3aa: CASSSPLGRSGTEAFF; CDR3nt: TGTGCCAGCAGTTCACCTCTTGGGCGGTCGGGCACTGAAGCTTTCTTT
abundance: NA; v_gene: TRBV19; j_gene: TRBJ1-5; d_gene: NA; CDR3aa: CASSKGGWGSQPQHF; CDR3nt: TGTGCCAGTAGTAAGGGAGGCTGGGGGAGCCAGCCCCAGCATTTT
abundance: NA; v_gene: TRBV4-3; j_gene: TRBJ1-2; d_gene: NA; CDR3aa: CASSLRSPPVPEGYTF; CDR3nt: TGCGCCAGCAGCCTTCGCTCCCCGCCGGTTCCCGAAGGCTACACCTTC
abundance: NA; v_gene: TRBV19; j_gene: TRBJ1-5; d_gene: NA; CDR3aa: CASSRWDRPPQHF; CDR3nt: TGTGCCAGCTCCCGCTGGGACCGCCCGCCCCAGCATTTT
abundance: NA; v_gene: TRBV4-1; j_gene: TRBJ1-2; d_gene: NA; CDR3aa: CASSQGWGTLSGYTF; CDR3nt: TGCGCCAGCAGCCAAGGATGGGGGACCCTTTCCGGCTACACCTTC
abundance: once; v_gene: TRBV7-2; j_gene: TRBJ2-7; d_gene: NA; CDR3aa: CASSFQLQGWKYF; CDR3nt: TGTGCCAGCAGCTTTCAACTACAGGGCTGGAAGTACTTC
abundance: once; v_gene: TRBV21-1; j_gene: TRBJ2-7; d_gene: NA; CDR3aa: CASTSPSTNFYEQYF; CDR3nt: TGTGCCAGCACATCGCCATCGACAAACTTCTACGAGCAGTACTTC
abundance: NA; v_gene: TRBV6-5; j_gene: TRBJ2-5; d_gene: TRBD1; CDR3aa: CASSYGDRAETQYF; CDR3nt: TGTGCCAGCAGTTACGGTGACAGGGCGGAGACCCAGTACTTC
abundance: NA; v_gene: TRBV10-2; j_gene: TRBJ2-6; d_gene: NA; CDR3aa: CASSSGANVLTF; CDR3nt: TGCGCCAGCAGTTCTGGGGCCAACGTCCTGACTTTC
abundance: NA; v_gene: TRBV7-8; j_gene: TRBJ2-3; d_gene: NA; CDR3aa: CASTLEAGRTDTQYF; CDR3nt: TGTGCCAGCACCTTAGAGGCAGGACGCACAGATACGCAGTATTTT
abundance: NA; v_gene: TRBV5-6; j_gene: TRBJ2-7; d_gene: NA; CDR3aa: CASSLVGSYEQYF; CDR3nt: TGTGCCAGCAGCTTAGTGGGGTCTTACGAGCAGTACTTC
abundance: NA; v_gene: TRBV19; j_gene: TRBJ1-5; d_gene: NA; CDR3aa: CASGETATVGPQHF; CDR3nt: TGTGCCAGTGGAGAGACGGCCACGGTAGGACCCCAGCATTTT
abundance: NA; v_gene: TRBV7-9; j_gene: TRBJ1-4; d_gene: NA; CDR3aa: CASSSRGGGQTEKLFF; CDR3nt: TGTGCCAGCAGCTCCCGGGGGGGCGGGCAGACTGAAAAACTGTTTTTT
abundance: NA; v_gene: TRBV28; j_gene: TRBJ1-4; d_gene: NA; CDR3aa: CASSLVATNEKLFF; CDR3nt: TGTGCCAGCAGTTTGGTTGCAACTAATGAAAAACTGTTTTTT
abundance: NA; v_gene: TRBV5-1; j_gene: TRBJ2-1; d_gene: NA; CDR3aa: CASSLGDGSPSYNEQFF; CDR3nt: TGCGCCAGCAGCTTGGGAGACGGGAGCCCCTCCTACAATGAGCAGTTCTTC
abundance: NA; v_gene: TRBV30; j_gene: TRBJ2-1; d_gene: NA; CDR3aa: CAWSKTGFGQFF; CDR3nt: TGTGCCTGGAGTAAAACAGGGTTTGGGCAGTTCTTC
abundance: NA; v_gene: TRBV6-5; j_gene: TRBJ2-3; d_gene: NA; CDR3aa: CASGLEGSTDTQYF; CDR3nt: TGTGCCAGCGGGCTAGAGGGTTCGACAGATACGCAGTATTTT
abundance: NA; v_gene: TRBV29-1; j_gene: TRBJ2-3; d_gene: NA; CDR3aa: CSVEGFIGRGASTDTQYF; CDR3nt: TGCAGCGTTGAAGGTTTCATTGGTCGGGGGGCAAGCACAGATACGCAGTATTTT
abundance: NA; v_gene: TRBV7-9; j_gene: TRBJ2-1; d_gene: NA; CDR3aa: CASSLGVVSYNEQFF; CDR3nt: TGTGCCAGCAGCTTAGGGGTAGTGTCCTACAATGAGCAGTTCTTC
abundance: few; v_gene: TRBV7-2; j_gene: TRBJ1-2; d_gene: NA; CDR3aa: CASSFGQPYGYTF; CDR3nt: TGTGCCAGCAGCTTCGGCCAGCCCTATGGCTACACCTTC
abundance: NA; v_gene: TRBV5-5; j_gene: TRBJ2-5; d_gene: NA; CDR3aa: CASKLEIGTYQETQYF; CDR3nt: TGTGCCAGCAAGCTTGAAATAGGGACCTACCAAGAGACCCAGTACTTC
abundance: NA; v_gene: TRBV6-5; j_gene: TRBJ2-7; d_gene: NA; CDR3aa: CASSSVYEQYF; CDR3nt: TGTGCCAGCAGTTCGGTCTACGAGCAGTACTTC